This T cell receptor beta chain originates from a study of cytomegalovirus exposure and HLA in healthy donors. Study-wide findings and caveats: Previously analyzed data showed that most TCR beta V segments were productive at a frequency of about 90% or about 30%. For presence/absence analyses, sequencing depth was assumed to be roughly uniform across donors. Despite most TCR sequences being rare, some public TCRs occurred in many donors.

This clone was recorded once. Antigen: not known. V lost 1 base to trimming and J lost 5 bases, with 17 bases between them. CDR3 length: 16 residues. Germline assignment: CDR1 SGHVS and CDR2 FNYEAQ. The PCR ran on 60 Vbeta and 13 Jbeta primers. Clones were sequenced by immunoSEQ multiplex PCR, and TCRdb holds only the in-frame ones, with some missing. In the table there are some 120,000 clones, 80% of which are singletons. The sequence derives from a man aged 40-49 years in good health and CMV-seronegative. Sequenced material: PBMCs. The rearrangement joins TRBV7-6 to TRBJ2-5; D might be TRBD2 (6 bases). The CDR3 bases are TGTGCCAGCAGCTTAGGGGTCCACTCCGCGGGGGAGACCCAGTACTTC. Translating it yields CASSLGVHSAGETQYF.